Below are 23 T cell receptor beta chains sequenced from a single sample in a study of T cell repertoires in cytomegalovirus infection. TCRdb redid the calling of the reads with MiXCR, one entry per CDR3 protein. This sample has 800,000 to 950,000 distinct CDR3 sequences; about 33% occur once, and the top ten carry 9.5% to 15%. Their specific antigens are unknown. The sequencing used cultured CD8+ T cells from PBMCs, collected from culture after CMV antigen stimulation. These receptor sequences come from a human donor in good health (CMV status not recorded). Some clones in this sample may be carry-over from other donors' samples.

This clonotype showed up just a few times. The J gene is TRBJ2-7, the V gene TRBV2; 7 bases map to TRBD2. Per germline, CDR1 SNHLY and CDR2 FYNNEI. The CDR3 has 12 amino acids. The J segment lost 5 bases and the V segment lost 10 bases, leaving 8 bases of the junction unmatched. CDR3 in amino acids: CATSGGVNEQYV. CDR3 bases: TGTGCCACCTCGGGGGGAGTCAACGAGCAGTACGTC.

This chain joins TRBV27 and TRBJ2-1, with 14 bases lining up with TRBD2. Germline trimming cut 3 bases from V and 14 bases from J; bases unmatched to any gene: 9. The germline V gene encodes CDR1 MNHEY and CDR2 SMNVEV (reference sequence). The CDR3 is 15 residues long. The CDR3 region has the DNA TGTGCCAGCAGTTTCTGGACTAGCGGGGGGCAGGCGGAGTTCTTC. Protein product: CASSFWTSGGQAEFF.

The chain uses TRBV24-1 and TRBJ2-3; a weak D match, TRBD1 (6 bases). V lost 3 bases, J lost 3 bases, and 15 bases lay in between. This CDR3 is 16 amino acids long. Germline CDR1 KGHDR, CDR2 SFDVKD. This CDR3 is CATSDVTGSVTDTQYF. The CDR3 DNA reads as TGTGCCACCAGTGATGTTACAGGGAGTGTAACAGATACGCAGTATTTT.

The CDR3 DNA reads TGTGCCAGCAGTTTTAGGACAGAAGATTTGTCTAGCACAGATACGCAGTATTTT. Translated, it gives CASSFRTEDLSSTDTQYF. The V gene is TRBV12-3 or TRBV12-4, the J gene TRBJ2-3; D may be TRBD1 (6 bases). The CDR3 has 18 amino acids. The V end lost 3 bases, the J end lost 0 bases, and 19 bases lay between the germline ends.

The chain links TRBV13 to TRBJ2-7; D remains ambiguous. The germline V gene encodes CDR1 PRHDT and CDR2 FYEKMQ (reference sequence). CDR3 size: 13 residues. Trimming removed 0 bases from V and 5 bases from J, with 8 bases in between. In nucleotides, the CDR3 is TGTGCCAGCAGCTTAGGCCTAGAGGACGAGCAGTACTTC. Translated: CASSLGLEDEQYF.

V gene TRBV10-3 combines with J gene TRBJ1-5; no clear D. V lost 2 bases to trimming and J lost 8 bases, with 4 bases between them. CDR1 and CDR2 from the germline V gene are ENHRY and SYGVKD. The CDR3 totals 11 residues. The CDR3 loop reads CAISEGKPQHF. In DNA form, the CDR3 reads TGTGCCATCAGTGAGGGTAAGCCCCAGCATTTT.

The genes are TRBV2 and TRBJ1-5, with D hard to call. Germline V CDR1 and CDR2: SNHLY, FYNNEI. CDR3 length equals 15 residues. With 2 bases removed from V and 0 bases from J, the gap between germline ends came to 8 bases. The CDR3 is CASSERFYSNQPQHF. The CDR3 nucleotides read TGTGCCAGCAGTGAACGGTTTTATAGCAATCAGCCCCAGCATTTT.

CDR3 DNA sequence: TGTGCCAGCAGTTCCCTTGGACTAGCGGGGGCCAACAATGAGCAGTTCTTC. Protein sequence: CASSSLGLAGANNEQFF. J is TRBJ2-1 and V is TRBV6-5; 13 bases map to TRBD2. This CDR3 has 17 residues. The germline V gene has CDR1 MNHEY and CDR2 SVGAGI. Germline trimming cut 4 bases from V and 5 bases from J; bases unmatched to any gene: 8.

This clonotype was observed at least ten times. The CDR3 nucleotides are TGTGCCAGCAGTTCTAGCGGGGGGTTTAATGAGCAGTTCTTC. Protein: CASSSSGGFNEQFF. The gene calls are TRBV7-8 and TRBJ2-1, with 11 bases matching TRBD2. V shed 6 bases and J 7 bases; nucleotides not matched to a gene: 5. CDR3 length equals 14 residues. CDR1 is SGHVS and CDR2 is FQNEAQ in the germline V gene.

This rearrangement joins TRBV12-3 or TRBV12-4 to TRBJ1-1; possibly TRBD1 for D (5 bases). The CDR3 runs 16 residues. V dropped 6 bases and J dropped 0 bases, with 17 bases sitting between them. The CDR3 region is CASRSDSSPMNTEAFF. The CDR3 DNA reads TGTGCCAGCAGATCCGACAGTAGCCCCATGAACACTGAAGCTTTCTTT.

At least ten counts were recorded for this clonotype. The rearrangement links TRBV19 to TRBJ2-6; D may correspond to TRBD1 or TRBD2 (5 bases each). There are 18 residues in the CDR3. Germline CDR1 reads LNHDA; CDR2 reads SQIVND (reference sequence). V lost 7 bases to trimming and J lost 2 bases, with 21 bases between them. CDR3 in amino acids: CASTFGGNWLAGANVLTF. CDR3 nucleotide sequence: TGTGCCAGTACCTTTGGGGGAAACTGGTTGGCTGGGGCCAACGTCCTGACTTTC.

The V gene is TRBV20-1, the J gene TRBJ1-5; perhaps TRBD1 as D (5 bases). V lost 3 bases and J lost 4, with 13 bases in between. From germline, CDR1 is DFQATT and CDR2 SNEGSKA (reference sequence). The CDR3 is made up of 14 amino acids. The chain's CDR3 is CSASPWGENQPQHF. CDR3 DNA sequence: TGCAGTGCTAGCCCCTGGGGGGAAAATCAGCCCCAGCATTTT.

CDR3 coding DNA: TGCGCCAGCAGCCAAGAGAGGGGGCTCACCGGGGAGCTGTTTTTT. Its translation: CASSQERGLTGELFF. The chain joins TRBV4-1 to TRBJ2-2, with 7 bases matching TRBD1. This CDR3 contains 15 residues. From germline, CDR1 is MGHRA and CDR2 YSYEKL. The J segment lost 4 bases and the V segment lost 0 bases, leaving 2 bases of the junction unmatched.

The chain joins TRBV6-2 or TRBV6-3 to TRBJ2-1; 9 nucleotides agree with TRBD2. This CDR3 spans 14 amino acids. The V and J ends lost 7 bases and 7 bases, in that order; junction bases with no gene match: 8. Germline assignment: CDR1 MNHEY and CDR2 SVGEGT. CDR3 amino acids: CASTVVAGENEQFF. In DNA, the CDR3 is TGTGCCAGCACCGTCGTAGCGGGGGAGAATGAGCAGTTCTTC.

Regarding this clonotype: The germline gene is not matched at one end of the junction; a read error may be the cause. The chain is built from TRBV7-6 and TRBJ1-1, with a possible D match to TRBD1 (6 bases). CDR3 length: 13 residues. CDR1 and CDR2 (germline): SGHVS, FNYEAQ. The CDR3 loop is CANSLNREAEAFF. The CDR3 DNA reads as TGTGCCAACAGCTTAAACAGGGAGGCTGAAGCTTTCTTT.

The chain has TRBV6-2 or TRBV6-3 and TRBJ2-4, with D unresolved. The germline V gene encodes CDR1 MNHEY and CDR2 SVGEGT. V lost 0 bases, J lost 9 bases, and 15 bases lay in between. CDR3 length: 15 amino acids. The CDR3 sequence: CASSYSRPIGGIQYF. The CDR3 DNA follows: TGTGCCAGCAGTTACTCGAGACCGATCGGTGGCATTCAGTACTTC.

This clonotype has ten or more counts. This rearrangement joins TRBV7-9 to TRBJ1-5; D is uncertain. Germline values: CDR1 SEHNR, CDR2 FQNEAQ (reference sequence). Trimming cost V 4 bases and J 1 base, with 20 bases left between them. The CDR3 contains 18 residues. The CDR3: CASSSPGDSGLSNQPQHF. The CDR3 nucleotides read TGTGCCAGCAGCTCACCGGGTGATTCAGGATTAAGCAATCAGCCCCAGCATTTT.

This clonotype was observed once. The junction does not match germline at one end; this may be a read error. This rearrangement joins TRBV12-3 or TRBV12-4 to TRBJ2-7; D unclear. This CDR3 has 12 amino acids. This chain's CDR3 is CTSSFNNYEQYF. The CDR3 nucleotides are TGTACCAGCAGTTTCAACAACTACGAGCAGTACTTC.

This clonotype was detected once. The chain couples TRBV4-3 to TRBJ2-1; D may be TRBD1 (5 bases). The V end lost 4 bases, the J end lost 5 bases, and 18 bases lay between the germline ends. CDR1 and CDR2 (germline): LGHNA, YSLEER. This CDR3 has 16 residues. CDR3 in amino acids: CASSRSDNALHNEQFF. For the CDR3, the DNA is TGCGCCAGCAGCCGGTCGGACAATGCGCTACACAATGAGCAGTTCTTC.

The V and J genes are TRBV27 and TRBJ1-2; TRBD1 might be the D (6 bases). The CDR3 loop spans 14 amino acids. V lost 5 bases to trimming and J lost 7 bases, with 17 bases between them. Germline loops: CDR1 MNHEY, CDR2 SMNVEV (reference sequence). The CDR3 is CASSHGTWDSGYTF. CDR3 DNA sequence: TGTGCCAGCAGTCACGGGACATGGGATTCTGGCTACACCTTC.

CDR3 in amino acids: CSARDGSGAHTDTQYF. CDR3 nucleotide sequence: TGCAGTGCTAGAGATGGGTCCGGCGCCCACACAGATACGCAGTATTTT. This chain connects TRBV20-1 to TRBJ2-3; no clear D gene. V dropped 0 bases and J dropped 2 bases, with 15 bases sitting between them. CDR3 length equals 16 residues. Germline V gene data show CDR1 as DFQATT and CDR2 as SNEGSKA (reference sequence).

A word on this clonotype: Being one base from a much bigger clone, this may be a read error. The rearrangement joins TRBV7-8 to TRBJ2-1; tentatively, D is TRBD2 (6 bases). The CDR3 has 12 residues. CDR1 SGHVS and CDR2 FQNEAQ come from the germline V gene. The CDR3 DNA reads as TGTGTCAGCAGCTTAGCGGACAATGAGCAGTTCTTC. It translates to CVSSLADNEQFF.

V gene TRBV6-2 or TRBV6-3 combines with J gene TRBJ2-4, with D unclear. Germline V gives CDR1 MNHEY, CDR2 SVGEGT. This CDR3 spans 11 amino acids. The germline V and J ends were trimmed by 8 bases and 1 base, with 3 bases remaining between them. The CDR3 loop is CASSAKNIQYF. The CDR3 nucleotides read TGTGCCAGCTCGGCCAAAAACATTCAGTACTTC.